Listed below are T cell receptor beta chains from one sample, sequenced in a study of shared clonotypes between healthy human individuals. Assay: immunoSEQ multiplex PCR; the TCRdb copy retains only in-frame clones and omits some. The table has 800,000 or so clones, approximately 97% seen once. The sample taken for sequencing was naive CD8+ T cells sorted from blood. All receptors come from a man aged 25 to 40 in good health. CDR3s include the opening cysteine and the closing phenylalanine or tryptophan. The order of the fields is clone size, D gene, J gene, V gene, CDR3 DNA, CDR3 protein. The D gene is left open where the match is weak. Rows may omit the clone size; those that give it use once, few, many or a size class.

>NA|TRBD2|TRBJ2-3|TRBV4-1
TGCGCCAGCAGCCAAGGGGCTAGCGGGGCGTTGGGCACAGATACGCAGTATTTT
CASSQGASGALGTDTQYF
>NA|TRBD1|TRBJ2-1|TRBV28
TGTGCCAGCAGTTTAGACAGGGCGCCCTACAATGAGCAGTTCTTC
CASSLDRAPYNEQFF
>NA|NA|TRBJ2-3|TRBV5-6
TGTGCCAGCAGCTTGGTAGAAACTAGCACAGATACGCAGTATTTT
CASSLVETSTDTQYF
>NA|NA|TRBJ1-3|TRBV19
TGTGCCAGTAGTATGGGTGCTGGAAACACCATATATTTT
CASSMGAGNTIYF
>NA|NA|TRBJ2-1|TRBV5-1
TGCGCCAGCAGCTTGGCCATAAGTCTGGATGAGCAGTTCTTC
CASSLAISLDEQFF
>NA|TRBD1|TRBJ2-7|TRBV11-2
TGTGCCAGCAGCCCCACAGACAGGGGTTACTACGAGCAGTACTTC
CASSPTDRGYYEQYF
>NA|NA|TRBJ1-2|TRBV6-6
TGTGCCAGCAGTTACTGGGCGGAAGATGGCTACACCTTC
CASSYWAEDGYTF
>NA|NA|TRBJ2-7|TRBV27
TGTGCCAGCAGTGGCCGCGGAGGCCCCTACGAGCAGTACTTC
CASSGRGGPYEQYF
>NA|NA|TRBJ2-7|TRBV6-1
TGTGCCAGCAATAGGAGCGGGCTCGACGAGCAGTACTTC
CASNRSGLDEQYF
>NA|NA|TRBJ2-1|TRBV7-8
TGTGCCAGCAGTCCGATTCTAGCGACGAGCTCCTACAATGAGCAGTTCTTC
CASSPILATSSYNEQFF
>NA|NA|TRBJ2-7|TRBV11-2
TGTGCCAGCAGCCCACTTGGGGTGGGTGAGGGCGGCTACGAGCAGTACTTC
CASSPLGVGEGGYEQYF
>NA|NA|TRBJ1-2|TRBV6-5
TGTGCCAGCAGTCCGCGGGCGACCGTCTATGGCTACACCTTC
CASSPRATVYGYTF
>NA|TRBD1|TRBJ1-2|TRBV6-1
TGTGCCAGCAGTGAGGCCGGGACAGGGGGCCCCTATGGCTACACCTTC
CASSEAGTGGPYGYTF
>NA|NA|TRBJ2-7|TRBV27
TGTGCCAGCAGTTCGGGAGTTTCTTCACCCTACGAGCAGTACTTC
CASSSGVSSPYEQYF
>NA|NA|TRBJ2-7|TRBV10-3
TGTGCCATCAGTGAAGAGCTCCTAGCCTACGAGCAGTACTTC
CAISEELLAYEQYF
>NA|NA|TRBJ1-3|TRBV21-1
TGTGCCAGCAGCCACGGACACATCCAACCTGGAAACACCATATATTTT
CASSHGHIQPGNTIYF
>NA|NA|TRBJ1-2|TRBV14
TGTGCCAGCAGCCAAGAGGTCAGAGGGCTGGGCTATGGCTACACCTTC
CASSQEVRGLGYGYTF
>NA|NA|TRBJ2-7|TRBV7-9
TGTGCCAGCAGCGCAGCGGACCGGGCCTACGAGCAGTACTTC
CASSAADRAYEQYF
>NA|NA|TRBJ2-6|TRBV6-5
TGTGCCAGCAGTTACTCGAACGGTCTTGGGGCCAACGTCCTGACTTTC
CASSYSNGLGANVLTF
>NA|NA|TRBJ1-5|TRBV6-5
TGTGCCAGCAGTTACGGGGTAGATCAGCCCCAGCATTTT
CASSYGVDQPQHF
>NA|NA|TRBJ2-1|TRBV6-1
TGTGCCAGCAGTGAAGGGAGAGCGGTCTACAATGAGCAGTTCTTC
CASSEGRAVYNEQFF
>NA|NA|TRBJ2-3|TRBV5-1
TGCGCCAGCAGCTTGTTCGGCAGTTTTACAGATACGCAGTATTTT
CASSLFGSFTDTQYF
>NA|NA|TRBJ2-1|TRBV4-1
TGCGCCAGCAGCCAAGCTTCGTACAATGAGCAGTTCTTC
CASSQASYNEQFF
>NA|NA|TRBJ1-1|TRBV29-1
TGCAGCGTTGAAATCGTTGCCACTGAAGCTTTCTTT
CSVEIVATEAFF
>NA|NA|TRBJ2-1|TRBV27
TGTGCCAGCAGCCCTTTAGCGAGGTCCTACAATGAGCAGTTCTTC
CASSPLARSYNEQFF
>NA|TRBD2|TRBJ2-5|TRBV7-8
TGTGCCAGCAGCGGAACTAGCGGGAGCCAAGAGACCCAGTACTTC
CASSGTSGSQETQYF
>NA|TRBD2|TRBJ2-2|TRBV5-1
TGCGCCAGCAGCTTGGAACTAGCGGGAGGGCCTCTCACCGGGGAGCTGTTTTTT
CASSLELAGGPLTGELFF
>NA|NA|TRBJ2-7|TRBV7-9
TGTGCCAGCAGCTTATCCGATATCGGCGAGCAGTACTTC
CASSLSDIGEQYF
>NA|TRBD2|TRBJ2-3|TRBV30
TGTGCCTGGAGTACACTAGCGACCAGCACAGATACGCAGTATTTT
CAWSTLATSTDTQYF
>NA|NA|TRBJ1-4|TRBV19
TGTGCCAGTAACGGCATAGGACAACTGTTTTTT
CASNGIGQLFF
>once|NA|TRBJ2-7|TRBV10-3
TGTGCCATCAGTGACCCCGACGGGTCGGGAGACCCCTCCTACGAGCAGTACTTC
CAISDPDGSGDPSYEQYF
>NA|TRBD2|TRBJ2-1|TRBV28
TGTGCCAGCAGGGAACTAGCGAGAGGGGACAATGAGCAGTTCTTC
CASRELARGDNEQFF